This entry lists 11 T cell receptor beta chains sequenced from one sample in a study of graft-versus-host responses after intestinal transplantation. No antigen has been assigned to these receptors. Repertoires were generated with immunoSEQ multiplex PCR, while TCRdb's copy carries only in-frame clones and drops some. The profile shows 30,000 to 50,000 clones, nearly 95% of them singletons. This specimen consisted of unstimulated CD8+ T cells sorted from spleen or lymph node cells, obtained before transplant. The receptor set was obtained from a human donor who was the organ donor for an intestinal transplant.

The genes are TRBV11-3 and TRBJ2-7; a weak D match, TRBD1 (6 bases). The CDR3 covers 13 residues. V was pared by 2 bases and J by 6 bases, with 11 bases between. Germline-derived CDR1 and CDR2 are SGHNT and YENEEA. CDR3 sequence: CASSLFRGREQYF. DNA of the CDR3: TGTGCCAGCAGCTTATTCAGGGGCCGCGAGCAGTACTTC.

This chain connects TRBV4-3 to TRBJ2-7; 9 bases align to TRBD1. Germline V lookup: CDR1 LGHNA, CDR2 YSLEER. The CDR3 runs 14 residues. V lost 0 bases and J lost 4; bases outside the gene matches: 1. The DNA for the CDR3 is TGCGCCAGCAGCCAAGAACAGGGGGCTTACGAGCAGTACTTC. This gives the protein CASSQEQGAYEQYF.

The chain uses TRBV10-1 and TRBJ2-7, with 7 positions matching TRBD1. CDR1 and CDR2 (germline): WNHNN, SYGVQD (reference sequence). The junction had 8 bases not matched to a gene; V was cut back by 3 bases and J by 0 bases. The CDR3 covers 16 residues. The CDR3 sequence: CASSETGAGGSYEQYF. In nucleotides, the CDR3 is TGCGCCAGCAGTGAAACAGGGGCCGGAGGCTCCTACGAGCAGTACTTC.

The rearrangement joins TRBV7-2 to TRBJ2-5, with D tentatively TRBD1 or TRBD2 (5 bases each). This CDR3 spans 15 amino acids. CDR1 is SGHTA, CDR2 FQGNSA, per germline. V was trimmed by 5 bases and J by 3 bases, leaving 16 bases between them. The CDR3 reads CASSPITGRKETQYF. The CDR3 DNA sequence: TGTGCCAGCAGCCCCATTACGGGGCGGAAAGAGACCCAGTACTTC.

The table lists this clone with a count of one. The CDR3 DNA sequence: TGCAGCGTCCGGAGGACAGGGGGCGGCTACGAGCAGTACTTC. Protein: CSVRRTGGGYEQYF. The V gene is TRBV29-1, the J gene TRBJ2-7; 11 bases fit TRBD1. This CDR3 comprises 14 residues. CDR1 is SQVTM, CDR2 ANQGSEA, per germline. After removal of 6 bases from V and 3 bases from J, the junction contained 7 bases not matched to a gene.

This clone was counted a few times. The chain joins TRBV6-1 to TRBJ2-7, with 8 bases aligning to TRBD1. The CDR3 totals 14 residues. The ends lost 4 bases at V and 2 bases at J; junction bases unmatched: 4. Looked up from germline, CDR1 is MNHNS and CDR2 is SASEGT. The DNA of the CDR3 is TGTGCCAGCAGTGGGACAGGGTACCCCTACGAGCAGTACTTC. As protein: CASSGTGYPYEQYF.

The V and J genes are TRBV7-8 and TRBJ2-7; 7 bases line up with TRBD1. This CDR3 has 15 amino acids. Germline-derived CDR1 and CDR2 are SGHVS and FQNEAQ. Trimming cost V 1 base and J 2 bases; bases outside gene matches: 5. CDR3 coding DNA: TGTGCCAGCAGCTTAGATGGGACAGCCACCTACGAGCAGTACTTC. The encoded protein is CASSLDGTATYEQYF.

This chain uses TRBV11-3 with TRBJ2-3; D is ambiguous. V lost 6 bases and J lost 5, with 21 bases in between. Per the germline V gene, CDR1 is SGHNT and CDR2 is YENEEA. CDR3 length: 16 amino acids. CDR3 nucleotides: TGTGCCAGCAGACCTTCAGTCTCCGGTTGGGGAGATACGCAGTATTTT. Its protein is CASRPSVSGWGDTQYF. The whole variable domain, filled in from reference TRBV11-3 and TRBJ2-3, reads EAGVVQSPRYKIIEKKQPVAFWCNPISGHNTLYWYLQNLGQGPELLIRYENEEAVDDSQLPKDRFSAERLKGVDSTLKIQPAELGDSAVYLCASRPSVSGWGDTQYFGPGTRLTVL.

The chain joins TRBV2 to TRBJ2-1; D unresolved. V lost 1 base and J lost 0, with 7 bases in between. CDR1 SNHLY and CDR2 FYNNEI come from the germline V gene. The CDR3 length is 15 residues. CDR3 sequence (DNA): TGTGCCAGCAGTGAAGAAATAAGCTCCTACAATGAGCAGTTCTTC. Its translation: CASSEEISSYNEQFF.

This chain links TRBV4-3 with TRBJ1-6, with 10 bases aligning to TRBD1. V dropped 0 bases and J dropped 9; count of bases not matched to a gene: 5. This CDR3 contains 16 residues. Germline V CDR1 and CDR2: LGHNA, YSLEER. DNA for the CDR3: TGCGCCAGCAGCCAAGAGTTGACAGGGGGCGCTTCACCCCTCCACTTT. This codes for CASSQELTGGASPLHF.

V usage is TRBV10-3 and J usage is TRBJ2-3, with D tentatively TRBD1 (6 bases). The CDR3 is made up of 15 amino acids. Germline lookup yields CDR1 ENHRY and CDR2 SYGVKD. V gave up 6 bases and J gave up 2 bases, with 15 bases separating them. The CDR3 loop is CAISPTGTYTDTQYF. CDR3 nucleotides: TGTGCCATCAGCCCTACAGGGACCTACACAGATACGCAGTATTTT.